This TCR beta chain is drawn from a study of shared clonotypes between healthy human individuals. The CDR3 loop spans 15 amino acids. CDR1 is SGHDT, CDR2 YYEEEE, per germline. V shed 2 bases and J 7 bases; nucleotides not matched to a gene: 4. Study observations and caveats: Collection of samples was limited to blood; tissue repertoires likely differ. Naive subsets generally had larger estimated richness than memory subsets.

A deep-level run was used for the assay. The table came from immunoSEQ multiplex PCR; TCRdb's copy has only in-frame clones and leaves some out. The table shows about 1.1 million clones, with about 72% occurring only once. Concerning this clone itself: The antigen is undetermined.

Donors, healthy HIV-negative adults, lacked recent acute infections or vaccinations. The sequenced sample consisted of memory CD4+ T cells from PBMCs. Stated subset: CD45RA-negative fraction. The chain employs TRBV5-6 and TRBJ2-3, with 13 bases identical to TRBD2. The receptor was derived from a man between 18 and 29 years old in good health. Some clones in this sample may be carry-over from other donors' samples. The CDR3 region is CASSFLLAGGNTQYF. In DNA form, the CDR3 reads TGTGCCAGCAGCTTCCTACTAGCGGGAGGGAATACGCAGTATTTT.